This T cell receptor (beta chain) emerged from a study of T cell responses to AZD1222 COVID-19 vaccine. About the study: Whether given at about 4 or about 12 weeks, second doses were pooled. Study-level results: Vaccine-associated CD4 TCRs ranged over spike, dominating at 160-218 and 743-854. Only 5 or 6 individuals given AZD1222 were seropositive at baseline.

The V gene lost 2 bases and the J gene lost 8 bases, with 11 bases spanning the gap. CDR1 and CDR2 (germline): SGHRS, YFSETQ. This CDR3 is 14 amino acids long. TCRdb's copy holds only in-frame clones and misses some; the assay was immunoSEQ multiplex PCR. The sample has some 120,000 clones, approximately 84% seen once. With respect to this clone: Its antigen is still unknown.

Material: peripheral blood, obtained on day 0 of AZD1222 vaccination. The clonotype originates from an adult in good health. This chain links TRBV5-1 with TRBJ1-6, with a weak D call TRBD1 (5 bases). The CDR3 is CASSFGRVDSPLHF. DNA for the CDR3: TGCGCCAGCAGCTTTGGCAGGGTTGATTCACCCCTCCACTTT. Full variable domain (rest looked up from reference TRBV5-1 and TRBJ1-6): KAGVTQTPRYLIKTRGQQVTLSCSPISGHRSVSWYQQTPGQGLQFLFEYFSETQRNKGNFPGRFSGRQFSNSRSEMNVSTLELGDSALYLCASSFGRVDSPLHFGNGTRLTVT.